This record concerns one T cell receptor beta chain sequence. Antigen specificity is unknown. The data were taken from a study of T-cell memory formation after mild COVID-19. TCRdb independently ran MiXCR on the 5' RACE reads; one entry per CDR3 protein. The data show over 120,000 distinct CDR3 sequences, about 6% seen once. Overall study findings and caveats: There was no confirmation that second-wave clones peaking on day 37 were SARS-CoV-2 specific.

Germline V gene lookup returns CDR1 SGHDN and CDR2 FVKESK. CDR3 length: 14 amino acids. V dropped 6 bases and J dropped 1; count of bases not matched to a gene: 5. This chain uses TRBV14 with TRBJ1-1; 7 bases are shared with TRBD1. The specimen sequenced was PBMCs or a T cell subset sorted from them (not recorded which). This clonotype was sampled from an adult woman who had mild COVID-19 (a few samples of this study predate the infection). Cell type and time point are not known. CDR3 residues: CASRPGQWNTEAFF. Here the CDR3 DNA reads TGTGCCAGCAGACCGGGACAGTGGAACACTGAAGCTTTCTTT.